The clone carrying this T cell receptor beta chain showed up just a few times. Its cognate antigen is unknown. The entry originates in a study of beta chain features in type 1 diabetes. Study results and limitations: There was a possibility that cDNA sequencing over-represented cells with high TCR expression. Type 1 diabetes patients showed a moderate but significant shortening of TCRB CDR3s in all four CD4+ subsets.

The authors took one heparinised blood draw, averaging about 120 mL, from each donor. Sorted CD4+ subsets: naive, central memory, regulatory, stem cell-like memory (CD45RO/CCR7/CD25/CD127/CD95/CD27 panel). The isolated RNA, all of it, was reverse transcribed, so expressed TCRB transcripts were what got sequenced. Regulatory, naive and central memory T cell samples averaged approximately 3.4 million reads. Method: immunoSEQ multiplex PCR; TCRdb's copy keeps in-frame clones and lacks some. The profile shows hundreds of thousands of clones, around 15% of them singletons. From germline, CDR1 is SEHNR and CDR2 FQNEAQ (reference sequence). Trimming took off 5 bases at V and 0 bases at J, with 11 bases between the two ends. The CDR3 covers 15 residues.

The source material was naive CD4+ T cells from blood. V and J are TRBV7-9 and TRBJ1-5, with unresolved D. The receptor was derived from a man between 18 and 29 years old with type 1 diabetes. As DNA, the CDR3 is TGTGCCAGCAGCCCGGGGAGATATAGCAATCAGCCCCAGCATTTT. This encodes CASSPGRYSNQPQHF. The full variable domain, completed using reference TRBV7-9 and TRBJ1-5, is DTGVSQNPRHKITKRGQNVTFRCDPISEHNRLYWYRQTLGQGPEFLTYFQNEAQLEKSRLLSDRFSAERPKGSFSTLEIQRTEQGDSAMYLCASSPGRYSNQPQHFGDGTRLSIL.